This TCR beta chain appears in the sequencing data of a study of control samples from healthy donors and cancer patients. CDR3 size: 15 residues. V was pared by 2 bases and J by 0 bases, with 4 bases of the junction left unmatched. CDR1 is MGHDK and CDR2 is SYGVNS in the germline V gene. The method was immunoSEQ multiplex PCR; TCRdb's version includes in-frame clones alone and lacks a portion of them. In the table there are approximately 140,000 clones, just under 95% of which are singletons. Sequences were obtained from blood. This chain uses TRBV25-1 with TRBJ2-7; 7 bases line up with TRBD2. The clonotype was recovered from a man aged 25 to 40 in good health. The chain's CDR3 is CASSEGREFSYEQYF. As DNA, the CDR3 is TGTGCCAGCAGTGAAGGGCGGGAGTTCTCCTACGAGCAGTACTTC.